This T cell receptor beta chain was sequenced in a study of shared clonotypes between healthy human individuals. About the study: Each donor had three CD4 naive, three CD4 memory, two CD8 naive and one CD8 memory plate.

Notes on this clone: Its matching antigen is unknown.

Splitting the CD4+ cells yielded a CD45RA+ naive subset and a CD45RA-negative memory subset. The germline V gene encodes CDR1 MGHDK and CDR2 SYGVNS. V gave up 5 bases and J gave up 7 bases, with 3 bases separating them. This CDR3 comprises 10 residues. Clones were sequenced by immunoSEQ multiplex PCR, and TCRdb holds only the in-frame ones, with some missing. The table shows 1.5 million to 1.9 million clones, with under 99% occurring only once. Findings of the study overall: What naive subsets generally showed was a larger estimated richness than memory subsets showed.

The sample was naive CD4+ T cells sorted from blood. Subset indicated: CD45RA+ positively selected. V is TRBV25-1 and J is TRBJ2-1, with D hard to call. The receptor's source is a man aged 25 to 40 in good health. The CDR3 DNA reads as TGTGCCAGCAGTCCGAATGAGCAGTTCTTC. Translated, it gives CASSPNEQFF.